This T cell receptor (beta chain) is from a study of blood T cell repertoires in COVID-19. Study-wide context: Sites across the United States, Italy and Spain contributed samples from acute and convalescent COVID-19. T cells, B-cell-depleted T cells, or PBMCs provided the cDNA or gDNA that served as material.

From germline, CDR1 is SGHNT and CDR2 YENEEA. The CDR3 spans 16 residues. Between the trimmed V and J ends, which lost 1 base and 1 base, there was a span of 11 bases. In the source study's methods: Amplified reference gene primers provided the basis for estimating nucleated cell counts. Sequenced by immunoSEQ multiplex PCR; TCRdb stores in-frame clones only, minus some. V and J calls and clone size follow that table, whereas D and trimming were derived from the DNA. In the table there are some 200,000 clones, about nine tenths of which are singletons. Notes on this clone: The same CDR3 arises from other DNA sequences in this sample as well.

This TCR was sampled from a man in his fifties with acute or convalescent COVID-19. The sample taken for sequencing was peripheral blood. The chain has TRBV11-3 and TRBJ2-1; possibly TRBD2 for D (5 bases). CDR3 residues: CASSLGASGSYNEQFF. Written as DNA, the CDR3 is TGTGCCAGCAGCTTAGGAGCCTCGGGGTCCTACAATGAGCAGTTCTTC.